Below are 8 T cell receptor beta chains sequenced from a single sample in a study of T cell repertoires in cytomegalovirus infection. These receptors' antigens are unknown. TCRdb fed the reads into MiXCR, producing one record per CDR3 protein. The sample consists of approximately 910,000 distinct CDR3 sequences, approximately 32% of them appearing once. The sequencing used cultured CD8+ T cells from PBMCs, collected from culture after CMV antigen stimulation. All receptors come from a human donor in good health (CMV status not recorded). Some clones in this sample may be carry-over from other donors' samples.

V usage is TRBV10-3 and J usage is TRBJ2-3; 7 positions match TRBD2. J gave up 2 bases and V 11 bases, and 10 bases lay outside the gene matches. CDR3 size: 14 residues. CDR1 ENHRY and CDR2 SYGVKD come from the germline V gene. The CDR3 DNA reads TGTGCCGCAAACCCTAGCGGAGCCACAGATACGCAGTATTTT. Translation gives CAANPSGATDTQYF.

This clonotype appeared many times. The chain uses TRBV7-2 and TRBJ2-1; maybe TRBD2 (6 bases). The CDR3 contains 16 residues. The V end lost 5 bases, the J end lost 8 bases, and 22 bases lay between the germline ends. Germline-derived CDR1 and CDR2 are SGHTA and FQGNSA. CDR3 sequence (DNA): TGTGCCAGCAGCCCCCCCGGGGGACCGGAGCGCGATGAGCAGTTCTTC. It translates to CASSPPGGPERDEQFF.

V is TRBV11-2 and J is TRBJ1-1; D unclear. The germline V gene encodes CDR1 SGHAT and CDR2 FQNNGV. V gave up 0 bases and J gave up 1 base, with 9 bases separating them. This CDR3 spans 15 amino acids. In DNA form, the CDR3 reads TGTGCCAGCAGCTTAGAATGGCAGGCGAACACTGAAGCTTTCTTT. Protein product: CASSLEWQANTEAFF.

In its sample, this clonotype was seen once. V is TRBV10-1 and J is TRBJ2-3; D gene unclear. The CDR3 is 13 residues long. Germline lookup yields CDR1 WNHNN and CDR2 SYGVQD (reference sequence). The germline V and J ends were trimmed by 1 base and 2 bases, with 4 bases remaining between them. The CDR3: CASSEYYTDTQYF. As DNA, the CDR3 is TGCGCCAGCAGTGAGTACTACACAGATACGCAGTATTTT.

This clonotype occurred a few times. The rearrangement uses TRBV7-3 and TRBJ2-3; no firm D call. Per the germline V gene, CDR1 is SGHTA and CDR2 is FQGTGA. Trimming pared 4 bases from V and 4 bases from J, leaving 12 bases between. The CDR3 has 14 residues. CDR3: CASSYIGPADTQYF. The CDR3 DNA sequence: TGTGCCAGCAGCTACATAGGCCCGGCAGATACGCAGTATTTT.

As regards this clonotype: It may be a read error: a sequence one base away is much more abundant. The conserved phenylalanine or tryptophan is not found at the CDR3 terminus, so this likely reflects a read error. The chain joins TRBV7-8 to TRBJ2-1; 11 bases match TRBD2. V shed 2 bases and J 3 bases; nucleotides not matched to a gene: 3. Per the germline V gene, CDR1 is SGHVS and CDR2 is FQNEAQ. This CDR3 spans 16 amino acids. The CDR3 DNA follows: TGTGCCAGCAGCTTATCTAGCGGGGGGATCTACAATGAGCAGTTCTTG. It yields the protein CASSLSSGGIYNEQFL.

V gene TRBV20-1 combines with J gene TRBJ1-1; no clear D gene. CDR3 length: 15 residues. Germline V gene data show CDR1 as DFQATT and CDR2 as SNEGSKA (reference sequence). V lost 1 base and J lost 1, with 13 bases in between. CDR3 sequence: CSARGIRNRNTEAFF. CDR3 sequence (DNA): TGCAGTGCTAGAGGAATACGGAATCGGAACACTGAAGCTTTCTTT.

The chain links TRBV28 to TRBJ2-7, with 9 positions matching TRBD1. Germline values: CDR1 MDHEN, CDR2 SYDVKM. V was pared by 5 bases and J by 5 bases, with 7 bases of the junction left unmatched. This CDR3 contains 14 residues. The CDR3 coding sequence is TGTGCCAGCAGTAACCGGGACAGGGTCAACGAGCAGTACGTC. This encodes CASSNRDRVNEQYV.